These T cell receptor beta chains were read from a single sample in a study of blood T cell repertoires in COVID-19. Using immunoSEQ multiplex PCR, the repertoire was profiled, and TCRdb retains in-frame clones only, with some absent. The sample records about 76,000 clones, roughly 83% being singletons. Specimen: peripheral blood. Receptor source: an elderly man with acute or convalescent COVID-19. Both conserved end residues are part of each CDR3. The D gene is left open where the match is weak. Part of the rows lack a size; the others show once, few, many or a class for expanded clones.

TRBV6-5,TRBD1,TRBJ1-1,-,TGTGCCAGCAGGGACAGGGAAAACACTGAAGCTTTCTTT,CASRDRENTEAFF
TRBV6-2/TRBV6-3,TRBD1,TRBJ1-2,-,TGTGCCAGCAGTTACTCAACAGGGGGCGGCTACACCTTC,CASSYSTGGGYTF
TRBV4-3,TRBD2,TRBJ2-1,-,TGCGCCAGCAGCCAAGATTATAGCGGGACCTACAATGAGCAGTTCTTC,CASSQDYSGTYNEQFF
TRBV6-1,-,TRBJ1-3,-,TGTGCCAGCAGTGAGGATCTGGACAGCTCTGGAAACACCATATATTTT,CASSEDLDSSGNTIYF
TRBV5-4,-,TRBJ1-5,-,TGTGCCAGCAGCTTGGCCGGGGAATCGGGTCAGCCCCAGCATTTT,CASSLAGESGQPQHF
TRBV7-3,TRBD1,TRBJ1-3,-,TGTGCCAGCAGCTCAGGGGGCTCTGGAAACACCATATATTTT,CASSSGGSGNTIYF
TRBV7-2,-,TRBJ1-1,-,TGTGCCAGCAGCCTCCAGACATACACTGAAGCTTTCTTT,CASSLQTYTEAFF
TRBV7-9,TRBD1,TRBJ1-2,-,TGTGCCAGCAGCCCTGGACAGGGTGGCTATGGCTACACCTTC,CASSPGQGGYGYTF
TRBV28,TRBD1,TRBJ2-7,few,TGTGCCAGCAGTCTGACAGGGCCTGGCTACGAGCAGTACTTC,CASSLTGPGYEQYF
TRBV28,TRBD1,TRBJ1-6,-,TGTGCCAGCAGGGAGACAGGGTTCGGGGTTAATTCACCCCTCCACTTT,CASRETGFGVNSPLHF
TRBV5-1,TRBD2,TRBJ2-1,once,TGCGCCAGCAGCTTATTAGCGGGAGGGCTCTACAATGAGCAGTTCTTC,CASSLLAGGLYNEQFF
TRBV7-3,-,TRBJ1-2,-,TGTGCCAGCAGCTCCCACCCGGGGGGATTGGACTATGGCTACACCTTC,CASSSHPGGLDYGYTF
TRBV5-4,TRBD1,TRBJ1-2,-,TGTGCCAGCAGCTTTCTAGACAGGGGGCCTTCTAACTATGGCTACACCTTC,CASSFLDRGPSNYGYTF
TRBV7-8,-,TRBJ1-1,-,TGTGCCAGCAGCTTAGATCGGGGGGTCGGGGAAGCTTTCTTT,CASSLDRGVGEAFF
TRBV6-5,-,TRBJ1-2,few,TGTGCCAGCATTGTACAGGGTACAGCTAACTATGGCTACACCTTC,CASIVQGTANYGYTF
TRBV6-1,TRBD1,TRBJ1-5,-,TGTGCCAGCAGAGAACGACAGGGGATAAGCAATCAGCCCCAGCATTTT,CASRERQGISNQPQHF
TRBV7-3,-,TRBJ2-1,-,TGTGCCAGCAGCTTACAAGGGACTGATTACAATGAGCAGTTCTTC,CASSLQGTDYNEQFF